This entry features one TCR beta chain sequence. These data originate in a study of blood T cell repertoires in COVID-19. Across the whole study: Spain, Italy and the United States supplied samples that represented acute and convalescent COVID-19. Nucleic acid was either cDNA or gDNA, and it came from T cells, B-cell-depleted T cells, or PBMCs.

The authors' processing: Reference gene primer amplification gave nucleated cell count estimates. Produced via immunoSEQ multiplex PCR; TCRdb's table is partial and in-frame only. V, J and clone size were drawn from that table, and D and trimming were deduced from the DNA. The table includes tens of thousands of clones, 70% to 80% detected once. This CDR3 is 14 amino acids long. Per the germline V gene, CDR1 is MNHNY and CDR2 is SVGAGI (reference sequence). Trimming stripped 2 bases from V and 2 bases from J, with 8 bases between. The sequence derives from a man aged 65 to 85 with active or convalescent COVID-19. The gene calls are TRBV6-6 and TRBJ2-3; D may be TRBD1 (5 bases). The sample taken for sequencing was peripheral blood. CDR3 nucleotide sequence: TGTGCCAGCAGTTACATACAGGACACAGATACGCAGTATTTT. It specifies CASSYIQDTDTQYF.